Listed here are 30 T cell receptor beta chains from one sample, sequenced in a study of beta chain features in type 1 diabetes. The authors reverse transcribed all of the isolated RNA, so sequencing captured expressed TCRB transcripts. Sequencing used immunoSEQ multiplex PCR; TCRdb keeps in-frame clones, though not all of them. The table lists around 430,000 clones, over 25% of them singletons. Sequencing input: naive CD4+ T cells from blood. The receptors stem from a man younger than 35 in good health.

The V and J genes are TRBV30 and TRBJ2-7; 15 bases line up with TRBD2. This CDR3 region has 15 residues. Germline CDR1 is GTSNPN and CDR2 is SVGIG (reference sequence). Trimming removed 3 bases from V and 3 bases from J; junction bases left unmatched: 3. The CDR3 DNA is TGTGCCTGGAGCGGACTAGCGGGAGGGTACTACGAGCAGTACTTC. It translates to CAWSGLAGGYYEQYF. Based on the CDR3 plus reference TRBV30 and TRBJ2-7, the full variable domain is SQTIHQWPATLVQPVGSPLSLECTVEGTSNPNLYWYRQAAGRGLQLLFYSVGIGQISSEVPQNLSASRPQDRQFILSSKKLLLSDSGFYLCAWSGLAGGYYEQYFGPGTRLTVT.

The J gene is TRBJ2-7, the V gene TRBV10-3, with D maybe TRBD1 (5 bases). The germline V gene encodes CDR1 ENHRY and CDR2 SYGVKD. CDR3 size: 14 residues. V gave up 7 bases and J gave up 2 bases, with 15 bases separating them. The CDR3 DNA sequence: TGTGCCATCACTCGCGACAGAGAAGCCTACGAGCAGTACTTC. Its translation: CAITRDREAYEQYF.

This clone occurred a few times. V and J are TRBV29-1 and TRBJ1-1, with D unclear. The CDR3 is made up of 12 amino acids. Germline lookup yields CDR1 SQVTM and CDR2 ANQGSEA. The V gene lost 5 bases and the J gene lost 0 bases, with 7 bases spanning the gap. In DNA, the CDR3 is TGCAGCGTTCGAAAGTTGAACACTGAAGCTTTCTTT. Protein: CSVRKLNTEAFF.

This clone has only a few counts. The J gene is TRBJ2-5, the V gene TRBV30, with a tentative D call TRBD2 (6 bases). This CDR3 region has 11 residues. CDR1 is GTSNPN and CDR2 is SVGIG in the germline V gene (reference sequence). Trimming shortened V by 8 bases and J by 4 bases, and 11 bases separated the two germline ends. The CDR3 region is CAGRGGETQYF. CDR3 in DNA: TGTGCCGGGCGGGGTGGAGAGACCCAGTACTTC.

The CDR3 bases are TGTGCCAGCAGCCCCGGGACCTCCTCTGGGGCCAACGTCCTGACTTTC. It specifies CASSPGTSSGANVLTF. The chain employs TRBV9 and TRBJ2-6; D possibly matches TRBD1 or TRBD2 (5 bases each). Per germline, CDR1 SGDLS and CDR2 YYNGEE. This CDR3 spans 16 amino acids. Trimming left V 4 bases short and J 0 bases short, with 11 bases between. Drawing the rest from reference TRBV9 and TRBJ2-6, the complete variable domain is DSGVTQTPKHLITATGQRVTLRCSPRSGDLSVYWYQQSLDQGLQFLIQYYNGEERAKGNILERFSAQQFPDLHSELNLSSLELGDSALYFCASSPGTSSGANVLTFGAGSRLTVL.

This chain connects TRBV7-8 to TRBJ1-5, with D uncertain. V dropped 1 base and J dropped 1 base, with 5 bases sitting between them. Germline CDR1 and CDR2: SGHVS and FQNEAQ. The CDR3 sequence is 14 residues long. As DNA, the CDR3 is TGTGCCAGCAGCTTAGGGGCGAGCAATCAGCCCCAGCATTTT. This codes for CASSLGASNQPQHF.

The chain has TRBV19 and TRBJ2-3, with D perhaps matching TRBD1 or TRBD2 (5 bases each). The CDR3 is 15 residues long. Germline V gene sequence: CDR1 LNHDA, CDR2 SQIVND (reference sequence). V shed 4 bases and J shed 2 bases, with 13 bases lying between them. CDR3 region: CASSRDLSSTDTQYF. The DNA for the CDR3 is TGTGCCAGTAGTAGGGACCTTTCATCCACAGATACGCAGTATTTT. Complete variable domain (other parts from reference TRBV19 and TRBJ2-3): DGGITQSPKYLFRKEGQNVTLSCEQNLNHDAMYWYRQDPGQGLRLIYYSQIVNDFQKGDIAEGYSVSREKKESFPLTVTSAQKNPTAFYLCASSRDLSSTDTQYFGPGTRLTVL.

The chain links TRBV5-4 to TRBJ2-1, with D unclear. The V end was cut by 3 bases, the J end by 7 bases, with 17 bases between. The germline CDR1 and CDR2 sequences are SGHNT and YYREEE (reference sequence). The CDR3 has 15 amino acids. The CDR3 protein is CASSSRVKTSNEQFF. CDR3 sequence (DNA): TGTGCCAGCAGCTCCCGGGTCAAAACATCGAATGAGCAGTTCTTC.

J is TRBJ2-7 and V is TRBV6-5; the D gene is possibly TRBD2 (6 bases). This CDR3 region has 13 residues. In germline, CDR1 is MNHEY, CDR2 SVGAGI. Trimming pared 8 bases from V and 4 bases from J, leaving 15 bases between. The CDR3 nucleotides read TGTGCCAGCGGAAAAAGAGGAGGGTACGAGCAGTACTTC. This codes for CASGKRGGYEQYF.

V gene TRBV7-2 combines with J gene TRBJ2-1, with D possibly TRBD2 on 6 matching bases. This CDR3 has 13 amino acids. Trimming removed 1 base from V and 10 bases from J, with 11 bases in between. Germline CDR1 SGHTA, CDR2 FQGNSA. The CDR3 loop reads CASSLERSGEQFF. The DNA for the CDR3 is TGTGCCAGCAGCTTAGAGAGGAGCGGGGAGCAGTTCTTC. The full variable domain, completed using reference TRBV7-2 and TRBJ2-1, is GAGVSQSPSNKVTEKGKDVELRCDPISGHTALYWYRQSLGQGLEFLIYFQGNSAPDKSGLPSDRFSAERTGGSVSTLTIQRTQQEDSAVYLCASSLERSGEQFFGPGTRLTVL.

This clone was counted between two and nine times. The chain joins TRBV7-2 to TRBJ2-1; 12 bases line up with TRBD2. CDR3 length: 16 amino acids. Per germline, CDR1 SGHTA and CDR2 FQGNSA. Trimming removed 5 bases from V and 6 bases from J; junction bases left unmatched: 8. The CDR3 loop is CASSLRLAGVVNEQFF. The CDR3 DNA reads TGTGCCAGCAGCCTTAGACTAGCGGGAGTGGTCAATGAGCAGTTCTTC.

J is TRBJ2-3 and V is TRBV25-1, with 8 bases fitting TRBD1. CDR3 length: 13 amino acids. J gave up 1 base and V 6 bases, and 0 bases lay outside the gene matches. CDR1 and CDR2 from the germline V gene are MGHDK and SYGVNS. The CDR3 bases are TGTGCCAGCAGGACAGGGGGCACAGATACGCAGTATTTT. This sequence encodes CASRTGGTDTQYF.

This clone occurred a few times. The chain carries TRBV4-3 and TRBJ2-2; D gene unclear. The CDR3 has 12 residues. Germline V gene data show CDR1 as LGHNA and CDR2 as YSLEER. The ends were cut back, 5 bases at V and 10 bases at J, with 11 bases in the middle. CDR3 sequence (DNA): TGCGCCAGCAGCTCCCGAGGTGCGGAGCTGTTTTTT. It is translated as CASSSRGAELFF.

This clone was detected only a few times. CDR3 sequence: CASSQGQGGWSQGYTF. In DNA form, the CDR3 reads TGCGCCAGCAGCCAAGGCCAGGGGGGCTGGTCGCAGGGCTACACCTTC. The chain uses TRBV4-3 and TRBJ1-2, with TRBD1 matching over 7 bases. CDR1 and CDR2 from the germline V gene are LGHNA and YSLEER. Trimming took 1 base from V and 8 from J; bases not matched to a gene: 13. The CDR3 covers 16 residues.

In this sample, this clone turned up a few times. The V and J genes are TRBV19 and TRBJ2-6; unclear D gene. V gave up 6 bases and J gave up 0 bases, with 12 bases separating them. The CDR3 covers 16 residues. Germline assignment: CDR1 LNHDA and CDR2 SQIVND (reference sequence). The CDR3 reads CASSHGYTSGANVLTF. CDR3 bases: TGTGCCAGTAGCCACGGATACACCTCTGGGGCCAACGTCCTGACTTTC.

This clone was observed a few times. This specimen includes other DNA sequences encoding the same CDR3. This chain uses TRBV30 with TRBJ1-1; unclear D gene. There are 13 residues in the CDR3. With 3 bases removed from V and 1 base from J, the gap between germline ends came to 9 bases. Germline CDR1 and CDR2: GTSNPN and SVGIG (reference sequence). This CDR3 is CAWSLRRNTEAFF. Written as DNA, the CDR3 is TGTGCCTGGAGCCTAAGACGGAACACTGAAGCTTTCTTT.

This clone was detected a few times. This chain connects TRBV28 to TRBJ1-5; TRBD1 agrees at 8 bases. Unmatched junction bases numbered 2, after V lost 6 bases and J lost 7 bases. Germline V gene sequence: CDR1 MDHEN, CDR2 SYDVKM. The CDR3 contains 12 residues. This chain's CDR3 is CASRSGGQPQHF. CDR3 in DNA: TGTGCCAGCAGGTCAGGGGGCCAGCCCCAGCATTTT.

This rearrangement joins TRBV10-3 to TRBJ2-3; 12 bases are shared with TRBD1. The V and J ends lost 6 bases and 4 bases, in that order; junction bases with no gene match: 8. This CDR3 is built from 16 residues. Germline CDR1 and CDR2: ENHRY and SYGVKD. The DNA for the CDR3 is TGTGCCATCAGCGCAGGGGACAGGGGGCTTTCAGATACGCAGTATTTT. Its protein is CAISAGDRGLSDTQYF.

This clone was seen a few times. The V and J genes are TRBV30 and TRBJ2-7; tentative D call: TRBD1 (5 bases). The CDR3 length is 13 residues. The germline V and J ends were trimmed by 1 base and 5 bases, with 12 bases remaining between them. Germline CDR1 is GTSNPN and CDR2 is SVGIG (reference sequence). As DNA, the CDR3 is TGTGCCTGGAGTGGGTTCAGGGTCCACGAGCAGTACTTC. It yields the protein CAWSGFRVHEQYF.

This rearrangement joins TRBV6-6 to TRBJ2-1; possibly TRBD2 for D (6 bases). Trimming left V 6 bases short and J 4 bases short, with 10 bases between. The CDR3 has 13 residues. CDR1 and CDR2 from the germline V gene are MNHNY and SVGAGI (reference sequence). CDR3 amino acids: CASREGFYNEQFF. Written as DNA, the CDR3 is TGTGCCAGCAGGGAGGGTTTTTACAATGAGCAGTTCTTC.

This clone was seen a few times. The chain joins TRBV4-3 to TRBJ2-1; unclear D gene. This CDR3 spans 13 amino acids. V lost 3 bases, J lost 8 bases, and 11 bases lay in between. CDR1 and CDR2 from the germline V gene are LGHNA and YSLEER. Here the CDR3 reads CASSQTSIDEQFF. The CDR3 region has the DNA TGCGCCAGCAGCCAGACCAGTATAGATGAGCAGTTCTTC.

The rearrangement links TRBV28 to TRBJ2-5; no definite D call. Germline-derived CDR1 and CDR2 are MDHEN and SYDVKM. This CDR3 has 11 amino acids. V was shortened by 8 bases and J by 5 bases, with 9 bases between the two germline ends. The CDR3 protein is CASYAAETQYF. CDR3 DNA sequence: TGTGCCAGCTACGCCGCGGAGACCCAGTACTTC.

The chain uses TRBV5-1 and TRBJ2-1; 14 bases agree with TRBD2. Germline V lookup: CDR1 SGHRS, CDR2 YFSETQ. The J segment lost 7 bases and the V segment lost 6 bases, leaving 9 bases of the junction unmatched. There are 16 residues in the CDR3. CDR3 coding DNA: TGCGCCAGCACCACCTCGCGACTAGCGGGGGGGAATGAGCAGTTCTTC. Its translation is CASTTSRLAGGNEQFF.

This clone was seen only a few times. V usage is TRBV29-1 and J usage is TRBJ2-1, with 9 bases matching TRBD2. Germline assignment: CDR1 SQVTM and CDR2 ANQGSEA. V lost 6 bases and J lost 9; bases outside the gene matches: 12. This CDR3 region has 14 residues. In nucleotides, the CDR3 is TGCAGCGTCTCCGGGACTAGCTTTTCTTTTGAGCAGTTCTTC. Translated, it gives CSVSGTSFSFEQFF.

DNA for the CDR3: TGCAGCGTTGAAGATGGGCCTCGGGCCGGGGAGCTGTTTTTT. It specifies CSVEDGPRAGELFF. The rearrangement links TRBV29-1 to TRBJ2-2; D not resolved. This CDR3 spans 14 amino acids. V lost 0 bases and J 6 bases, leaving 11 bases between the germline ends. Germline CDR1 reads SQVTM; CDR2 reads ANQGSEA.

This clone was observed a few times. This specimen includes other DNA sequences encoding the same CDR3. The chain uses TRBV7-6 and TRBJ2-5, with unresolved D. Looked up from germline, CDR1 is SGHVS and CDR2 is FNYEAQ. The CDR3 loop spans 11 amino acids. Trimming shortened V by 5 bases and J by 1 base, and 2 bases separated the two germline ends. CDR3 in amino acids: CASSPQETQYF. Here the CDR3 DNA reads TGTGCCAGCAGCCCCCAAGAGACCCAGTACTTC.

This clone was seen more than once but under ten times. The chain is built from TRBV14 and TRBJ2-1; 8 bases fit TRBD1. The CDR3 is made up of 13 amino acids. Germline V lookup: CDR1 SGHDN, CDR2 FVKESK. V shed 5 bases, J shed 9 bases, and the junction held 6 bases outside the gene matches. CDR3: CASSNSGGAEQFF. The CDR3, as DNA: TGTGCCAGCAGCAACTCAGGGGGCGCTGAGCAGTTCTTC.

This clone has a single count. The chain combines TRBV7-9 with TRBJ2-1, with D maybe TRBD1 (6 bases). The CDR3 runs to 12 residues. From germline, CDR1 is SEHNR and CDR2 FQNEAQ (reference sequence). Trimming pared 7 bases from V and 7 bases from J, leaving 11 bases between. DNA of the CDR3: TGTGCCAGCACCCAAGACAGGAATGAGCAGTTCTTC. Its protein is CASTQDRNEQFF. The full variable domain, in which reference TRBV7-9 and TRBJ2-1 provide the parts outside the CDR3, is DTGVSQNPRHKITKRGQNVTFRCDPISEHNRLYWYRQTLGQGPEFLTYFQNEAQLEKSRLLSDRFSAERPKGSFSTLEIQRTEQGDSAMYLCASTQDRNEQFFGPGTRLTVL.

This clone was seen once. V is TRBV30 and J is TRBJ2-5, with 7 bases matching TRBD1. Germline-derived CDR1 and CDR2 are GTSNPN and SVGIG (reference sequence). Losses at the gene ends were 5 bases for V and 11 bases for J; bases not matched to a gene: 14. This CDR3 has 13 amino acids. The CDR3: CAWLNRGYTRQYF. The DNA of the CDR3 is TGTGCCTGGCTTAACAGGGGATATACGAGGCAGTACTTC.

This clone was seen a few times. The V gene is TRBV7-2, the J gene TRBJ2-2, with a possible D match to TRBD2 (5 bases). CDR3 length equals 14 residues. Germline V gene data show CDR1 as SGHTA and CDR2 as FQGNSA. V lost 5 bases, J lost 3 bases, and 10 bases lay in between. As DNA, the CDR3 is TGTGCCAGCAGCCCCCCCGGGGACACCGGGGAGCTGTTTTTT. Translated, it gives CASSPPGDTGELFF.